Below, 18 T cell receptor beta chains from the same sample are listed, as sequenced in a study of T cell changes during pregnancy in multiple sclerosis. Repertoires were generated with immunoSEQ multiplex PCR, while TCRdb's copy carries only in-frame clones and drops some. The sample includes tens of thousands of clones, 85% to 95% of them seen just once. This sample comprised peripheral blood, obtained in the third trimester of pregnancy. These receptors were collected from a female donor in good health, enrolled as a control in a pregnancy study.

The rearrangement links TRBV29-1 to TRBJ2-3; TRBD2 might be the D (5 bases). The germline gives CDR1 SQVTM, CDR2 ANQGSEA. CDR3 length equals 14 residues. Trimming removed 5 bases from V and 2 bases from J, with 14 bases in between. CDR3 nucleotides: TGCAGCGTTCTTGACCCGGGAACCACAGATACGCAGTATTTT. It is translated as CSVLDPGTTDTQYF.

This CDR3 is CASSLGTGSSYEQYF. CDR3 bases: TGTGCCAGCAGCTTAGGGACAGGGAGCTCCTACGAGCAGTACTTC. The chain is built from TRBV11-2 and TRBJ2-7, with 8 bases identical to TRBD1. The V segment lost 1 base and the J segment 0 bases; nucleotides outside the gene matches: 2. The CDR3 totals 15 residues. CDR1 and CDR2 (germline): SGHAT, FQNNGV.

The CDR3 loop reads CASRPGTGGNRGQPQHF. CDR3 sequence (DNA): TGTGCCAGCAGACCCGGGACAGGGGGCAATCGGGGTCAGCCCCAGCATTTT. The gene calls are TRBV27 and TRBJ1-5; 12 bases agree with TRBD1. V lost 6 bases to trimming and J lost 6 bases; unmatched junction nucleotides: 12. Germline-derived CDR1 and CDR2 are MNHEY and SMNVEV (reference sequence). CDR3 length: 17 residues.

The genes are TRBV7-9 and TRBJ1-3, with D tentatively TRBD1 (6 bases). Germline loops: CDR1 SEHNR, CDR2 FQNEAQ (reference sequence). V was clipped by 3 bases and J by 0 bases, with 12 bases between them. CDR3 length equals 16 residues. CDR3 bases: TGTGCCAGCAGCTTTCAGGGGAAGAGCTCTGGAAACACCATATATTTT. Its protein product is CASSFQGKSSGNTIYF.

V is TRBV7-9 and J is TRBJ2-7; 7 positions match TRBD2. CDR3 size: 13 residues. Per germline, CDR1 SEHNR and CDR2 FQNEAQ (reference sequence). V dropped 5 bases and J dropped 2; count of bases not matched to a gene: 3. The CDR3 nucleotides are TGTGCCAGCAGCCGGGACTACGCCTACGAGCAGTACTTC. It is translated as CASSRDYAYEQYF.

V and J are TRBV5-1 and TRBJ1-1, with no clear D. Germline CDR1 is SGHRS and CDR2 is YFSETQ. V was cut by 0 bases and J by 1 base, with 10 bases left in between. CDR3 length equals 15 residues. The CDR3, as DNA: TGCGCCAGCAGCTTGGTAGCAGTTGGGAACACTGAAGCTTTCTTT. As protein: CASSLVAVGNTEAFF.

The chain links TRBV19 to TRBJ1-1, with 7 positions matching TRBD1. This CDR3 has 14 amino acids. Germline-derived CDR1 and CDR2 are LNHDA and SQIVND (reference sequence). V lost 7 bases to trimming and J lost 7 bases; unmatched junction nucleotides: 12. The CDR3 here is CASIDAGGSDEAFF. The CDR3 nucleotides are TGTGCCAGTATCGACGCAGGGGGATCCGATGAAGCTTTCTTT.

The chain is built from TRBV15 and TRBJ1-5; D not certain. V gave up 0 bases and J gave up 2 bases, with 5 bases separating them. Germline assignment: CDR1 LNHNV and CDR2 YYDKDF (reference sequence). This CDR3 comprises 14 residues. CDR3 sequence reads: CATSRDIGNQPQHF. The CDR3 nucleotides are TGTGCCACCAGCAGAGATATAGGCAATCAGCCCCAGCATTTT.

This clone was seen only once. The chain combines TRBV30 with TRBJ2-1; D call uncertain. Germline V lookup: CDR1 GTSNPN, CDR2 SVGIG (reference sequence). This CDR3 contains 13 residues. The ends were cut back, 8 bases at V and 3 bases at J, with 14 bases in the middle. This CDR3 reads CARAGGFYNEQFF. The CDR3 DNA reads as TGTGCCCGCGCAGGTGGGTTCTACAATGAGCAGTTCTTC.

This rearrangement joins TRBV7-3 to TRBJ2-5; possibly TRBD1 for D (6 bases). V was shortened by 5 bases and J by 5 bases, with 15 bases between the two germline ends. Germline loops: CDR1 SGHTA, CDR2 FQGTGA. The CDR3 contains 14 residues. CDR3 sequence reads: CASSPHQGWETQYF. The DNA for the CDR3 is TGTGCCAGCAGCCCGCACCAGGGGTGGGAGACCCAGTACTTC.

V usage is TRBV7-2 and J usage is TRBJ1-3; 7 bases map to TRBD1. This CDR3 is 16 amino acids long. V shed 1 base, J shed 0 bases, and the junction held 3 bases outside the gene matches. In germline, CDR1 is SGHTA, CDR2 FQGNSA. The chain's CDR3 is CASSLVGTASGNTIYF. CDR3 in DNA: TGTGCCAGCAGCTTAGTTGGGACAGCCTCTGGAAACACCATATATTTT.

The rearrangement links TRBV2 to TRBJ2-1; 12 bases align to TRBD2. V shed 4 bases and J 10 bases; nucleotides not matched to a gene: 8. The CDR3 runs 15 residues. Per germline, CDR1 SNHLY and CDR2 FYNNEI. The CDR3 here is CASSGASGGAREQFF. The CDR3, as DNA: TGTGCCAGCAGTGGTGCTAGCGGGGGGGCAAGGGAGCAGTTCTTC.

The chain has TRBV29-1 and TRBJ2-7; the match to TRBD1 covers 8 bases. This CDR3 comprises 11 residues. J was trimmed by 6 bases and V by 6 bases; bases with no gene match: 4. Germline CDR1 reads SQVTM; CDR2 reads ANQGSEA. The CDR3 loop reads CSVTRGREQYF. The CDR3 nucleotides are TGCAGCGTGACCAGGGGGCGCGAGCAGTACTTC.

CDR3 loop: CASSPDTTTAQYF. Here the CDR3 DNA reads TGTGCCAGCAGCCCCGACACAACCACAGCCCAGTACTTC. V and J are TRBV11-2 and TRBJ2-5; no definite D call. This CDR3 spans 13 amino acids. Per the germline V gene, CDR1 is SGHAT and CDR2 is FQNNGV. Between the trimmed V and J ends, which lost 5 bases and 9 bases, there was a span of 16 bases.

For the CDR3, the DNA is TGTGCCAGCAGCTTAAAATTTTTCAGCCAAGAGACCCAGTACTTC. Translation: CASSLKFFSQETQYF. The chain has TRBV7-9 and TRBJ2-5; D is unresolved. Germline values: CDR1 SEHNR, CDR2 FQNEAQ (reference sequence). Trimming pared 2 bases from V and 1 base from J, leaving 11 bases between. The CDR3 is 15 residues long.

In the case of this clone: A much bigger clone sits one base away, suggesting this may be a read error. The CDR3 here is CASSIGNTEAFF. CDR3 coding DNA: TGTGCCAGTAGTATCGGGAACACTGAAGCTTTCTTT. The genes are TRBV19 and TRBJ1-1; D is unresolved. From germline, CDR1 is LNHDA and CDR2 SQIVND (reference sequence). CDR3 size: 12 residues. The V end was cut by 3 bases, the J end by 1 base, with 3 bases between.

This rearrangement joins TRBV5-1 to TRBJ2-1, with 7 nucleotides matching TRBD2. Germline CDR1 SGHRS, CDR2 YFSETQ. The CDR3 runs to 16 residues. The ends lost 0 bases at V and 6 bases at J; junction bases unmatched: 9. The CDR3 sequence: CASSLVSSGHFNEQFF. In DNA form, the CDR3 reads TGCGCCAGCAGCTTGGTCTCTAGCGGCCACTTCAATGAGCAGTTCTTC.

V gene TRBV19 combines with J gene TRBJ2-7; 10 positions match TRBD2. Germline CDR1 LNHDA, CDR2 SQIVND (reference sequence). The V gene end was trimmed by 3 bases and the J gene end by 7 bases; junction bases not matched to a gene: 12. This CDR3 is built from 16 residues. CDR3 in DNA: TGTGCCAGTAGTATGTACCCCACAGCGGGGGGGACTGAGCAGTACTTC. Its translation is CASSMYPTAGGTEQYF.